This note documents a single T cell receptor (beta chain) sequence. Generated by immunoSEQ multiplex PCR, the TCRdb table keeps only in-frame clones and is missing some. The data contain fewer than 500,000 clones, around nine tenths of them singletons. The study drew participants aged 18 to 89 years from fewer than 30 US areas. The source of the sample is a study of blood T cell repertoires in COVID-19. Study as a whole: Both acute and convalescent COVID-19 samples were obtained from the United States, Italy and Spain.

The CDR3 length is 13 residues. Deletions cut 6 bases from V and 0 bases from J, with 5 bases between. Per the germline V gene, CDR1 is SGHTA and CDR2 is FQGNSA. Sequencing was performed on PBMCs or T cells enriched from blood (not recorded which). V gene TRBV7-2 combines with J gene TRBJ2-2; no reliable D call. This TCR was sampled from a woman in her twenties or thirties with acute COVID-19. The CDR3 loop reads CASRPTNTGELFF. Here the CDR3 DNA reads TGTGCCAGCAGACCTACGAACACCGGGGAGCTGTTTTTT.